The present entry profiles one T cell receptor beta chain with its context. Antigen unknown. The source of the sample is a study of T cells after yellow fever vaccination. In the study overall: The authors prepared low-cell-number fractions using SMART-Seq v4 Ultra Low Input. Study-level points and caveats: There was a possibility that FACS-sorted repertoires contained abundant clonotypes contaminating from the bulk population. Primary-vaccination clones mostly resurfaced post-booster (just under 98% CD4, just under 90% CD8). The CD4 compartment and the CD8 compartment contained a small share of clonotypes in common.

The CDR3 is 16 residues long. CDR1 is KGHSH and CDR2 is LQKENI in the germline V gene. V was shortened by 5 bases and J by 0 bases, with 13 bases between the two germline ends. TCRdb called the 5' RACE reads again in MiXCR, with one record for every CDR3 protein. This table holds about 260,000 distinct CDR3 sequences, about 5% found once. The sequence came from a man aged 18 to 29 who received the YFV17D yellow fever vaccine. This chain uses TRBV18 with TRBJ1-4, with a tentative D call TRBD1 (5 bases). Specimen: CD4+ T cells sorted from PBMCs, collected on the day of the yellow fever booster vaccination. The CDR3 protein is CASSSGLIATNEKLFF. The CDR3 DNA is TGTGCCAGCTCATCGGGACTGATCGCAACTAATGAAAAACTGTTTTTT.